This TCR beta chain was identified in a study of Ad26.COV2.S vaccination and SARS-CoV-2 variants (dated by TCRdb to the early 2020s). At the level of the whole study: Donors in the vaccine arm were drawn from COV1001, a multicentre, randomized, double-blind, placebo-controlled phase I-IIa trial testing Ad26.COV2.S in healthy adults. The specificity and breadth of SARS-CoV-2-reactive T cell receptors after Ad26.COV2.S vaccination were assessed by TCRbeta repertoire sequencing. Ad26.COV2.S was administered intramuscularly at a dose of 5x10^10 or 1x10^11 viral particles, either as one shot or as two shots given 56 days apart. The TCR-sequenced set comprised around 30 samples: approximately 19 Ad26.COV2.S vaccine recipients, 5 placebo recipients and 8 SARS-CoV-2 convalescent individuals. Trial participants were randomized into five groups of five: low-dose or high-dose Ad26.COV2.S given once or twice, or placebo on both occasions. Investigators did not know the trial group allocation while performing experiments and assessing outcomes. On the study overall, not on this receptor specifically: The study was not powered to compare responses between vaccine doses or regimens. Comparable non-spike TCR breadth was observed between vaccine and placebo recipients, consistent with only spike being contained in the vaccine. The authors noted that total T cell responses may have been underestimated by the TCR breadth and depth analyses. Higher spike-specific TCR breadth was observed in Ad26.COV2.S recipients than in placebo recipients (P = 0.0014). After vaccination, substantial breadth of spike-specific CD8+ and CD4+ T cell responses was reported.

TCRbeta CDR3 regions were sequenced with the immunoSEQ Assay. After extraction, genomic DNA underwent amplification by bias-controlled multiplex PCR, followed by high-throughput sequencing. As for the authors' bioinformatics: To quantify the absolute abundance of each unique TCRbeta CDR3 region, sequences were collapsed and filtered. T cell fraction was estimated by normalizing TCRbeta template counts to usable DNA, which was measured by amplifying reference genes present in all nucleated cells. Repertoire TCRs were annotated as SARS-CoV-2-specific by exact matching of V gene, CDR3 amino acid sequence and J gene to a known reactive TCR set. The reference SARS-CoV-2 TCR set was obtained from MIRA and was filtered for enrichment in COVID-19-positive ImmuneCODE repertoires, whereby public or cross-reactive TCRs were removed. Based on the MIRA antigens, annotated TCRs were further analysed at the level of specific ORF or position within ORF. Breadth was defined as the number of annotated unique rearrangements divided by the total number of unique productive rearrangements, and depth was defined as the summed frequency of the annotated unique rearrangements. TCR breadth was compared between groups using two-sided Wilcoxon rank-sum tests. TCRdb limited this immuneACCESS table to in-frame rearrangements with V and J called. A share of clones is missing; checked studies link under half to unresolved V genes, and the rest is unexplained. Clonal size and the V and J genes are those of that table, whereas D and trimming came from the DNA. The sample table records hundreds of thousands of clones; around 90% of these occur just once. The ten most abundant clones make up about 1.5% of the sample.

What this sample's treatment or condition label stands for: some 20 received Ad26.COV2.S at low or high dose, single or two shots; about 5 received placebo; per-sample allocation not given. Repertoires of vaccine and placebo recipients were sequenced from samples collected on day 63 after the first injection. In Cohort 1b, 25 to 30 adults aged 18-55 years were enrolled at a single site in Boston, USA, between 29 July and 7 August 2020. Ad26.COV2.S consisted of a replication-incompetent adenovirus type 26 vector by which a prefusion-stabilized SARS-CoV-2 spike protein from the original Wuhan strain was expressed. A note on this clone: Its antigen remains unidentified. One base away there is no much larger clone; base qualities are not given.

Reading from cysteine to phenylalanine, the CDR3 counts 15 amino acids. Just CDR3 DNA is preserved here, 45 bases in frame from base 1. Sequences SGHNT (CDR1) and YYREEE (CDR2) are obtained from the germline V gene (reference sequence). Relative to germline, V is 6 bases shorter and J is 4 bases shorter, with 14 bases between their ends. The source material was peripheral blood, sampled in a trial of Ad26.COV2.S vaccine versus placebo. The origin of this receptor is a person aged 18-60 years who received the Ad26.COV2.S COVID-19 vaccine or a placebo. The sequence joins TRBV5-4 to TRBJ2-6, with the D assignment possibly TRBD1 or TRBD2, given 6 matching bases for each. The nucleotides are TGTGCCAGCACCCCGGGGGCGGCCGGGGCCAACGTCCTGACTTTC. It specifies CASTPGAAGANVLTF.